The 25 T cell receptor beta chains reported below all come from one sample, sequenced in a study of CD8+CD57+ T cells in acquired aplastic anemia. Patients included in sequencing had previously demonstrated CD8+CD57+ cell expansion by flow cytometry. The template for TCR beta VDJ and CDR3 sequence profiling was genomic DNA. TCRdb re-derived calls from the reads in MiXCR, one entry per CDR3 protein. The data contain around 430,000 distinct CDR3 sequences, over 25% of them singletons. Sequencing was done on a sample of sorted CD4+, CD8+, or CD8+CD57+ T cells (not recorded which) from PBMCs. These receptors all come from a human donor with aplastic anemia.

This clonotype was recorded many times. The chain couples TRBV19 to TRBJ1-5, with D possibly matching TRBD1 (5 bases). Germline V lookup: CDR1 LNHDA, CDR2 SQIVND (reference sequence). V shed 7 bases and J shed 6 bases, with 10 bases lying between them. The CDR3 has 12 amino acids. The CDR3: CASKIGAQPQHF. CDR3 nucleotides: TGTGCCAGTAAGATCGGGGCTCAGCCCCAGCATTTT.

The sample holds many counts of this clonotype. V gene TRBV9 combines with J gene TRBJ1-2; D remains ambiguous. Germline CDR1 and CDR2: SGDLS and YYNGEE. The CDR3 totals 13 residues. V lost 1 base to trimming and J lost 5 bases, with 9 bases between them. In DNA form, the CDR3 reads TGTGCCAGCAGCGTAATTGGGCAATATGGCTACACCTTC. Translating it yields CASSVIGQYGYTF.

This clonotype was observed many times. With a much larger clone just one base away, this may be a read error. The chain joins TRBV7-2 to TRBJ2-7; D not resolved. Germline V gives CDR1 SGHTA, CDR2 FQGNSA. The CDR3 totals 11 residues. V gave up 2 bases and J gave up 3 bases, with 2 bases separating them. Written as DNA, the CDR3 is TGTGCCAGCAGCTTATACTACGAGCAGTACTTC. Protein sequence: CASSLYYEQYF.

This clonotype was detected only a few times. It may be a read error: a sequence one base away is much more abundant. The chain recombines TRBV20-1 with TRBJ1-5; 10 bases match TRBD1. Trimming at V came to 2 bases and at J to 5 bases, leaving 3 bases not matched to a gene. Per germline, CDR1 DFQATT and CDR2 SNEGSKA (reference sequence). The CDR3 contains 14 residues. For the CDR3, the DNA is TGCAGTGCTAGACAGGGGACAGGGGATCAGCCCCAGCATTTT. The encoded protein is CSARQGTGDQPQHF.

V usage is TRBV6-5 and J usage is TRBJ1-5; 9 nucleotides line up with TRBD1. The CDR3 runs to 16 residues. V lost 4 bases to trimming and J lost 0 bases; unmatched junction nucleotides: 4. CDR1 is MNHEY and CDR2 is SVGAGI in the germline V gene. The CDR3 here is CASSSGTGISNQPQHF. CDR3 coding DNA: TGTGCCAGCAGTTCCGGGACAGGGATTAGCAATCAGCCCCAGCATTTT.

This clonotype has only a few counts. The V and J genes are TRBV12-3 or TRBV12-4 and TRBJ2-7; a possible D gene is TRBD1 (6 bases). The CDR3 is 15 residues long. Between the trimmed V and J ends, which lost 3 bases and 0 bases, there was a span of 12 bases. In nucleotides, the CDR3 is TGTGCCAGCAGTTTCCACGGCAGGGGCTCCTACGAGCAGTACTTC. Encoded protein: CASSFHGRGSYEQYF.

The V gene is TRBV6-5, the J gene TRBJ2-3; D gene ambiguous. The CDR3 has 14 residues. Germline CDR1 is MNHEY and CDR2 is SVGAGI. V lost 0 bases and J lost 6, with 10 bases in between. The CDR3 coding sequence is TGTGCCAGCAGTTACTCGTCTGCTACGGATACGCAGTATTTT. This codes for CASSYSSATDTQYF.

This clonotype was counted only a few times. This chain uses TRBV4-2 with TRBJ1-6; D gene uncertain. V lost 4 bases and J 1 base, leaving 14 bases between the germline ends. There are 17 residues in the CDR3. CDR1 is LGHNA, CDR2 YNFKEQ, per germline. DNA of the CDR3: TGTGCCAGCAGCCCAGTTCCCGAGGAGTCCTATAATTCACCCCTCCACTTT. It yields the protein CASSPVPEESYNSPLHF.

About this clonotype: Germline and junction disagree at one end, which may indicate a read error. The chain couples TRBV20-1 to TRBJ1-2; 9 nucleotides match TRBD1. Germline CDR1 is DFQATT and CDR2 is SNEGSKA (reference sequence). CDR3 length: 17 residues. The CDR3 DNA is TGCAGTGCTAGAGAAAGGGACAGGGAGAGACGTAACTATGACTACACCTTC. Its protein is CSARERDRERRNYDYTF.

The chain couples TRBV19 to TRBJ1-1; D is possibly TRBD1 (6 bases). This CDR3 region has 15 residues. CDR1 is LNHDA and CDR2 is SQIVND in the germline V gene (reference sequence). The V end was cut by 6 bases, the J end by 6 bases, with 20 bases between. The CDR3 loop is CASSFFSRGTAEAFF. The CDR3 nucleotides are TGTGCCAGTAGCTTCTTCTCAAGGGGGACCGCTGAAGCTTTCTTT.

The rearrangement joins TRBV15 to TRBJ2-3; D gene uncertain. With 0 bases removed from V and 2 bases from J, the gap between germline ends came to 6 bases. The CDR3 is 14 residues long. In germline, CDR1 is LNHNV, CDR2 YYDKDF (reference sequence). In DNA, the CDR3 is TGTGCCACCAGCAGAGATGCAGCCACAGATACGCAGTATTTT. Protein product: CATSRDAATDTQYF.

The chain is built from TRBV25-1 and TRBJ2-7, with D possibly matching TRBD1 (5 bases). V shed 4 bases and J shed 11 bases, with 15 bases lying between them. There are 12 residues in the CDR3. Germline assignment: CDR1 MGHDK and CDR2 SYGVNS. CDR3 in amino acids: CASSGMAGKEYF. CDR3 bases: TGTGCCAGCAGTGGTATGGCAGGGAAGGAGTACTTC.

This clonotype was counted a few times. The rearrangement links TRBV6-1 to TRBJ1-1; no firm D call. V shed 0 bases and J shed 1 base, with 0 bases lying between them. CDR3 length: 12 residues. CDR1 is MNHNS, CDR2 SASEGT, per germline. The CDR3 DNA sequence: TGTGCCAGCAGTGAAGCGAACACTGAAGCTTTCTTT. Its translation is CASSEANTEAFF.

The chain uses TRBV12-3 or TRBV12-4 and TRBJ2-5, with D tentatively TRBD1 (6 bases). The CDR3 spans 16 residues. Trimming pared 7 bases from V and 5 bases from J, leaving 23 bases between. CDR3 sequence reads: CASTEKAGTFEETQYF. The DNA for the CDR3 is TGTGCCAGCACCGAAAAGGCCGGGACATTTGAGGAGACCCAGTACTTC.

This clonotype has a count of ten or more. This chain connects TRBV6-1 to TRBJ1-2; D is ambiguous. V was shortened by 6 bases and J by 3 bases, with 11 bases between the two germline ends. The CDR3 has 13 residues. Germline V lookup: CDR1 MNHNS, CDR2 SASEGT. In nucleotides, the CDR3 is TGTGCCAGCAGCCTACCTGAAGACTATGGCTACACCTTC. It translates to CASSLPEDYGYTF.

This clonotype was seen a few times. The V gene is TRBV12-3 or TRBV12-4, the J gene TRBJ2-5, with 8 bases matching TRBD1. The CDR3 loop spans 13 amino acids. Losses at the gene ends were 3 bases for V and 7 bases for J; bases not matched to a gene: 4. CDR3 DNA sequence: TGTGCCAGCAGTTTCTTACAGGGGGGGACCCAGTACTTC. Amino acids: CASSFLQGGTQYF.

With respect to this clonotype: Compared with germline, one end of the junction differs, possibly owing to a read error. The gene calls are TRBV25-1 and TRBJ2-3; 7 nucleotides agree with TRBD2. Germline CDR1 reads MGHDK; CDR2 reads SYGVNS. This CDR3 spans 14 amino acids. The DNA of the CDR3 is TGCGCCAGCAGTGAGGCGGGAGTAAGAGATACGCAGTATTTT. Residues: CASSEAGVRDTQYF.

This clonotype was seen ten or more times. The chain recombines TRBV7-9 with TRBJ2-7; tentatively, D is TRBD1 (6 bases). CDR3 length: 14 amino acids. The V gene lost 5 bases and the J gene lost 5 bases, with 16 bases spanning the gap. The V gene's germline CDR1 is SEHNR and CDR2 FQNEAQ (reference sequence). The DNA for the CDR3 is TGTGCCAGCAGCGAAAGGACAGCGCCGAACGAGCAGTACTTC. It translates to CASSERTAPNEQYF. The full variable domain, with the rest looked up from reference TRBV7-9 and TRBJ2-7, is DTGVSQNPRHKITKRGQNVTFRCDPISEHNRLYWYRQTLGQGPEFLTYFQNEAQLEKSRLLSDRFSAERPKGSFSTLEIQRTEQGDSAMYLCASSERTAPNEQYFGPGTRLTVT.

The table lists this clonotype with a few counts. The chain couples TRBV6-1 to TRBJ2-7, with D maybe TRBD1 (6 bases). Germline V gives CDR1 MNHNS, CDR2 SASEGT. With 6 bases removed from V and 3 bases from J, the gap between germline ends came to 15 bases. CDR3 size: 14 residues. The DNA for the CDR3 is TGTGCCAGCAGGGGGGCAGGGACCATCTACGAGCAGTACTTC. This gives the protein CASRGAGTIYEQYF.

The rearrangement uses TRBV7-9 and TRBJ2-7, with D perhaps assigned TRBD1 or TRBD2 (5 bases each). V lost 5 bases and J 2 bases, leaving 13 bases between the germline ends. This CDR3 is built from 14 residues. The germline gives CDR1 SEHNR, CDR2 FQNEAQ (reference sequence). The CDR3 loop is CASSHGDGPYEQYF. The CDR3 DNA reads TGTGCCAGCAGCCACGGGGACGGTCCCTACGAGCAGTACTTC.

This clonotype occurred a few times. This chain links TRBV7-3 with TRBJ1-4, with D unresolved. Trimming took off 2 bases at V and 0 bases at J, with 1 base between the two ends. In germline, CDR1 is SGHTA, CDR2 FQGTGA. There are 13 residues in the CDR3. The CDR3 region has the DNA TGTGCCAGCAGCTTATCAACTAATGAAAAACTGTTTTTT. Protein product: CASSLSTNEKLFF.

This clonotype was seen more than once but under ten times. This chain links TRBV3-1 with TRBJ1-6; D gene uncertain. Trimming took 3 bases from V and 7 from J, leaving 13 bases between them. The CDR3 is 15 residues long. CDR1 is LGHDT and CDR2 is YNNKEL in the germline V gene (reference sequence). CDR3 protein: CASSHIISGNSPLHF. In DNA, the CDR3 is TGTGCCAGCAGCCACATAATCTCGGGCAATTCACCCCTCCACTTT.

The V gene is TRBV20-1, the J gene TRBJ2-7; 12 nucleotides line up with TRBD2. Germline lookup yields CDR1 DFQATT and CDR2 SNEGSKA (reference sequence). There are 13 residues in the CDR3. The trim removed 3 bases at V and 4 bases at J, leaving 1 base unmatched. CDR3: CSARTSGGYEQYF. In nucleotides, the CDR3 is TGCAGTGCTAGGACTAGCGGGGGTTACGAGCAGTACTTC.

The V call is TRBV9, the J call TRBJ1-6, with 11 bases fitting TRBD1. From germline, CDR1 is SGDLS and CDR2 YYNGEE. V lost 3 bases and J lost 10; bases outside the gene matches: 6. The CDR3 has 15 residues. CDR3 residues: CASSEGTGGISPLHF. For the CDR3, the DNA is TGTGCCAGCAGCGAGGGGACAGGGGGTATCTCACCCCTCCACTTT.

This clonotype was detected many times. The genes are TRBV7-3 and TRBJ2-5; possibly TRBD1 or TRBD2 for D (5 bases each). The CDR3 is 12 residues long. The germline V gene has CDR1 SGHTA and CDR2 FQGTGA. Trimming removed 8 bases from V and 0 bases from J, with 7 bases in between. CDR3 residues: CASGTDQETQYF. CDR3 coding DNA: TGTGCCAGCGGGACGGACCAAGAGACCCAGTACTTC.